The 26 T cell receptor beta chains reported below all come from one sample, sequenced in a study of cytomegalovirus exposure and HLA in healthy donors. 60 Vbeta and 13 Jbeta primers were used in PCR. Only in-frame clones appear in the TCRdb table, and some are missing; sequencing was by immunoSEQ multiplex PCR. The sample table includes 50,000 to 60,000 clones. The sample was PBMCs. These TCRs come from a male donor in good health and CMV-seronegative.

This chain connects TRBV11-2 to TRBJ1-2, with 7 bases fitting TRBD1. Trimming cost V 3 bases and J 8 bases; bases outside gene matches: 12. The CDR3 is 15 residues long. CDR1 is SGHAT and CDR2 is FQNNGV in the germline V gene. The CDR3 DNA reads as TGTGCCAGCAGCTTGGGACAGACAACTATGAGGGGCTACACCTTC. Protein sequence: CASSLGQTTMRGYTF.

This chain uses TRBV28 with TRBJ2-4; 12 bases fit TRBD2. The CDR3 contains 17 residues. Germline V gene data show CDR1 as MDHEN and CDR2 as SYDVKM. The junction had 8 bases not matched to a gene; V was cut back by 5 bases and J by 3 bases. In nucleotides, the CDR3 is TGTGCCAGCAGTCGCACGACTAGCGGGGGACGCAAAAACATTCAGTACTTC. Protein: CASSRTTSGGRKNIQYF.

The rearrangement uses TRBV7-2 and TRBJ2-7; D remains ambiguous. The CDR3 sequence is 14 residues long. The V end lost 4 bases, the J end lost 2 bases, and 12 bases lay between the germline ends. CDR1 is SGHTA and CDR2 is FQGNSA in the germline V gene. This CDR3 is CASSSRWPPYEQYF. The CDR3 bases are TGTGCCAGCAGCTCCCGTTGGCCCCCCTACGAGCAGTACTTC.

Of note for this clone: At one end the junction does not follow the germline gene, possibly because of a read error. The chain is built from TRBV7-9 and TRBJ1-1, with 9 bases identical to TRBD1. There are 16 residues in the CDR3. Germline lookup yields CDR1 SEHNR and CDR2 FQNEAQ (reference sequence). The CDR3 loop is CASSFGTGRGNTEDFF. The CDR3 nucleotides read TGTGCCAGCAGCTTTGGGACAGGGAGGGGGAACACTGAAGATTTCTTT.

The rearrangement uses TRBV18 and TRBJ2-1; the D gene is possibly TRBD1 (6 bases). In germline, CDR1 is KGHSH, CDR2 LQKENI. The CDR3 length is 15 residues. The V gene lost 2 bases and the J gene lost 6 bases, with 14 bases spanning the gap. CDR3 in amino acids: CASSPTNGDTNEQFF. The CDR3 nucleotides read TGTGCCAGCTCACCAACCAACGGGGACACCAATGAGCAGTTCTTC. The full variable domain, with the rest looked up from reference TRBV18 and TRBJ2-1, is NAGVMQNPRHLVRRRGQEARLRCSPMKGHSHVYWYRQLPEEGLKFMVYLQKENIIDESGMPKERFSAEFPKEGPSILRIQQVVRGDSAAYFCASSPTNGDTNEQFFGPGTRLTVL.

The chain has TRBV30 and TRBJ1-2; weak D call: TRBD1 (5 bases). Trimming removed 4 bases at V and 4 bases at J, with 16 bases between. The CDR3 covers 14 residues. From germline, CDR1 is GTSNPN and CDR2 SVGIG (reference sequence). The CDR3 loop is CAWIPLTVSYGYTF. In DNA, the CDR3 is TGTGCCTGGATCCCCCTGACAGTTAGCTATGGCTACACCTTC.

This chain connects TRBV28 to TRBJ2-7, with D possibly matching TRBD1 (6 bases). Trimming took off 5 bases at V and 0 bases at J, with 11 bases between the two ends. Germline V lookup: CDR1 MDHEN, CDR2 SYDVKM. This CDR3 spans 14 amino acids. The DNA for the CDR3 is TGTGCCAGCAGTACACAGGGAAACTCCTACGAGCAGTACTTC. This codes for CASSTQGNSYEQYF. The full variable domain, its missing parts supplied by reference TRBV28 and TRBJ2-7, is DVKVTQSSRYLVKRTGEKVFLECVQDMDHENMFWYRQDPGLGLRLIYFSYDVKMKEKGDIPEGYSVSREKKERFSLILESASTNQTSMYLCASSTQGNSYEQYFGPGTRLTVT.

The V and J genes are TRBV6-6 and TRBJ2-5; 10 bases agree with TRBD2. This CDR3 is built from 13 residues. The junction had 5 bases not matched to a gene; V was cut back by 11 bases and J by 2 bases. Germline CDR1 and CDR2: MNHNY and SVGAGI (reference sequence). DNA of the CDR3: TGTGCCTGCACTAGCGGGATTCAAGAGACCCAGTACTTC. Translated, it gives CACTSGIQETQYF.

The J gene is TRBJ2-7, the V gene TRBV6-1; 8 bases map to TRBD1. The germline gives CDR1 MNHNS, CDR2 SASEGT. There are 15 residues in the CDR3. J lost 1 base, V lost 6 bases, and 8 bases had no gene match. CDR3 DNA sequence: TGTGCCAGCAGGCAGACAGGGGCGGGGTCCTACGAGCAGTACTTC. It yields the protein CASRQTGAGSYEQYF.

Written as DNA, the CDR3 is TGTGCCAGCAGCCAGCGGATGGAAGAGACCCAGTACTTC. It specifies CASSQRMEETQYF. J is TRBJ2-5 and V is TRBV2, with D tentatively TRBD2 (5 bases). Germline assignment: CDR1 SNHLY and CDR2 FYNNEI. CDR3 length: 13 amino acids. V gave up 6 bases and J gave up 3 bases, with 11 bases separating them.

The genes are TRBV11-3 and TRBJ1-6, with D unclear. Germline assignment: CDR1 SGHNT and CDR2 YENEEA. The CDR3 contains 14 residues. V dropped 5 bases and J dropped 6 bases, with 11 bases sitting between them. As DNA, the CDR3 is TGTGCCAGCAGCCGAGGGAGTATTAATTCACCCCTCCACTTT. This translates into CASSRGSINSPLHF.

The rearrangement links TRBV6-5 to TRBJ2-7; maybe TRBD1 (6 bases). The CDR3 has 13 residues. Looked up from germline, CDR1 is MNHEY and CDR2 is SVGAGI. V was cut by 8 bases and J by 3 bases, with 14 bases left in between. The CDR3 here is CASRLTGNYEQYF. The CDR3 nucleotides read TGTGCCAGCCGACTTACAGGGAACTACGAGCAGTACTTC.

Note on this clone: Mismatch with germline at one junction end may stem from a read error. V usage is TRBV6-5 and J usage is TRBJ1-2; D uncertain. Germline CDR1 MNHEY, CDR2 SVGAGI. The CDR3 sequence is 12 residues long. The CDR3 reads CAISGEQRGYTF. DNA for the CDR3: TGTGCCATCAGTGGGGAACAGCGGGGCTACACCTTC.

The chain uses TRBV19 and TRBJ2-7, with 7 positions matching TRBD1. Losses at the gene ends were 7 bases for V and 0 bases for J; bases not matched to a gene: 12. The CDR3 covers 16 residues. The V gene's germline CDR1 is LNHDA and CDR2 SQIVND (reference sequence). This CDR3 is CASTPQRDSLSYEQYF. CDR3 coding DNA: TGTGCCAGTACTCCCCAGAGGGACAGCCTCTCCTACGAGCAGTACTTC.

The rearrangement joins TRBV6-4 to TRBJ2-3; tentative D call: TRBD2 (6 bases). The germline gives CDR1 MRHNA, CDR2 SNTAGT. The ends were cut back, 4 bases at V and 2 bases at J, with 10 bases in the middle. This CDR3 has 14 residues. The CDR3 protein is CASSAGAPTDTQYF. CDR3 DNA sequence: TGTGCCAGCAGTGCGGGAGCCCCCACAGATACGCAGTATTTT.

The V call is TRBV9, the J call TRBJ2-1; TRBD2 matches 8 bases. The V gene's germline CDR1 is SGDLS and CDR2 YYNGEE. V was pared by 4 bases and J by 7 bases, with 10 bases of the junction left unmatched. This CDR3 has 15 amino acids. The CDR3 loop is CASSSPGGERNEQFF. The CDR3 nucleotides read TGTGCCAGCAGCTCTCCGGGGGGGGAGCGGAATGAGCAGTTCTTC.

V is TRBV6-1 and J is TRBJ2-1; 8 bases agree with TRBD2. V was clipped by 7 bases and J by 5 bases; unmatched bases: 10. This CDR3 comprises 15 residues. CDR1 MNHNS and CDR2 SASEGT come from the germline V gene. This CDR3 is CASISRAGGNNEQFF. The DNA for the CDR3 is TGTGCCAGCATCTCCCGCGCGGGGGGCAACAATGAGCAGTTCTTC.

This sequence joins TRBV7-9 and TRBJ1-6; TRBD1 might be the D (5 bases). The CDR3 sequence is 14 residues long. Per germline, CDR1 SEHNR and CDR2 FQNEAQ (reference sequence). The V and J ends lost 3 bases and 5 bases respectively, with 8 bases between them. The CDR3 region is CASSLGGDNSPLHF. The CDR3, as DNA: TGTGCCAGCAGCTTGGGGGGAGATAATTCACCCCTCCACTTT.

The rearrangement joins TRBV9 to TRBJ2-3, with D perhaps matching TRBD2 (6 bases). Germline assignment: CDR1 SGDLS and CDR2 YYNGEE. V was clipped by 3 bases and J by 3 bases, with 17 bases between them. This CDR3 has 16 amino acids. Written as DNA, the CDR3 is TGTGCCAGCAGCGCTAACCCCGGAGGGTCTACAGATACGCAGTATTTT. Its protein is CASSANPGGSTDTQYF. Drawing the rest from reference TRBV9 and TRBJ2-3, the complete variable domain is DSGVTQTPKHLITATGQRVTLRCSPRSGDLSVYWYQQSLDQGLQFLIQYYNGEERAKGNILERFSAQQFPDLHSELNLSSLELGDSALYFCASSANPGGSTDTQYFGPGTRLTVL.

This chain connects TRBV6-6 to TRBJ2-7, with 9 bases that match TRBD2. The CDR3 consists of 15 residues. CDR1 and CDR2 from the germline V gene are MNHNY and SVGAGI (reference sequence). Trimming cost V 6 bases and J 3 bases; bases outside gene matches: 9. The CDR3 DNA reads as TGTGCCAGCAGCCATGCTGAGCGGGGGGTCTACGAGCAGTACTTC. Translated, it gives CASSHAERGVYEQYF.

This chain uses TRBV28 with TRBJ2-4; 10 bases map to TRBD1. The length of the CDR3 is 18 residues. J gave up 2 bases and V 4 bases, and 11 bases lay outside the gene matches. Germline lookup yields CDR1 MDHEN and CDR2 SYDVKM. The CDR3 spells CASSWTPRTGGTKNIQYF. The DNA of the CDR3 is TGTGCCAGCAGTTGGACCCCCCGGACAGGGGGTACCAAAAACATTCAGTACTTC.

This sequence joins TRBV21-1 and TRBJ1-6; no check of the table's D call, TRBD1, against the DNA was made. TRBV21-1 is flagged as a pseudogene. CDR3 length: 16 residues. CDR3 sequence reads: CASSKVGQAVLWSFHF. The CDR3 nucleotides read TGTGCCAGCAGCAAAGTGGGACAAGCGGTTTTATGGAGTTTCCACTTT.

The chain has TRBV27 and TRBJ1-2; no definite D call. Trimming took off 3 bases at V and 6 bases at J, with 11 bases between the two ends. Germline V gene data show CDR1 as MNHEY and CDR2 as SMNVEV (reference sequence). This CDR3 has 13 amino acids. CDR3 sequence: CASSFTGRDGYTF. The CDR3 nucleotides are TGTGCCAGCAGTTTTACCGGGAGGGATGGCTACACCTTC.

This sequence joins TRBV5-1 and TRBJ1-2; D is undetermined. Trimming pared 3 bases from V and 6 bases from J, leaving 12 bases between. This CDR3 comprises 13 residues. Germline CDR1 reads SGHRS; CDR2 reads YFSETQ. For the CDR3, the DNA is TGCGCCAGCAGCTATGGCGGAGTGGATGGCTACACCTTC. Its translation is CASSYGGVDGYTF.

The chain carries TRBV19 and TRBJ2-1; 11 positions agree with TRBD2. Germline values: CDR1 LNHDA, CDR2 SQIVND (reference sequence). J was trimmed by 6 bases and V by 7 bases; bases with no gene match: 11. This CDR3 has 16 residues. The CDR3, as DNA: TGTGCCAGTAAACTCGTAGCGGGGGGGCGTCTCAATGAGCAGTTCTTC. Translation: CASKLVAGGRLNEQFF.

The chain couples TRBV10-3 to TRBJ1-1; tentative D call: TRBD1 (5 bases). The germline V gene has CDR1 ENHRY and CDR2 SYGVKD. Trimming stripped 4 bases from V and 5 bases from J, with 11 bases between. This CDR3 has 13 residues. The CDR3 DNA reads TGTGCCATCAGTGGTCCGGGGGAGACTGAAGCTTTCTTT. It translates to CAISGPGETEAFF.